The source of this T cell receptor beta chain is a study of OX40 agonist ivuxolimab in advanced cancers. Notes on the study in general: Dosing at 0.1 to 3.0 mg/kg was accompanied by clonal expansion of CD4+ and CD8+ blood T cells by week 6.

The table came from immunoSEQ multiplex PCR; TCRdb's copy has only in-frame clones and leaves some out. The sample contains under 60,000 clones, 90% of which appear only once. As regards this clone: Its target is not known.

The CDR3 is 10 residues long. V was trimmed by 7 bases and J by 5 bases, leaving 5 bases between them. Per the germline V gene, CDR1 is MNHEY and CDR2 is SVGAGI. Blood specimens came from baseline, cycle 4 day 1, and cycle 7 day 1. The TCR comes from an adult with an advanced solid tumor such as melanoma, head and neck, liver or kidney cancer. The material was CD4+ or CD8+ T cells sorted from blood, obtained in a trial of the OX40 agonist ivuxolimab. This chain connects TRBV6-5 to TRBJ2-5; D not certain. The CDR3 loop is CASISETQYF. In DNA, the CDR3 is TGTGCCAGCATTTCGGAGACCCAGTACTTC.